This T cell receptor (beta chain) appears in the sequencing data of a study of cytomegalovirus exposure and HLA in healthy donors. The PCR was carried out with 60 Vbeta primers and 13 Jbeta primers. Sequencing was performed with immunoSEQ multiplex PCR; in TCRdb, only in-frame clones are kept and a portion is missing. The data hold fewer than 150,000 clones, with over 70% observed a single time. Trimming left V 7 bases short and J 5 bases short, with 12 bases between. Germline CDR1 is MNHNS and CDR2 is SASEGT. The CDR3 spans 12 residues. This rearrangement joins TRBV6-1 to TRBJ2-7; possible D gene TRBD2, 6 bases. Sequenced material: PBMCs. The source of this sequence is a male donor in good health and CMV-seronegative. CDR3 coding DNA: TGTGCCAGCAAGGAGGGGATGAACGAGCAGTACTTC. It is translated as CASKEGMNEQYF.